The entry below describes one T cell receptor (beta chain). This clonotype occurred a few times. No antigen is known for it. The input lacks base qualities; no much larger clone sits a single base away. Sequenced on an Illumina HiSeq 1500. TCRdb reprocessed the public reads (quality trimming at Q25 with fastp, clone calling with MiXCR) and kept in-frame beta chains. Rows are combined by CDR3 protein, so each entry shows the most common genes and DNA. The sample records about 360,000 distinct CDR3 sequences, approximately 18% of which are singletons. Less than 9.5% of the sample is taken by the ten largest. The CDR3 runs 17 amino acids, cysteine and phenylalanine included. Solely the CDR3 DNA is kept, with 51 bases framed from the first base. Ends trimmed: V by 0 bases, J by 6 bases; bases unmatched to a gene: 11. This sample was included in a study of T cell repertoires in cytomegalovirus infection (dated by TCRdb to the late 2010s). Describing the broader study: Because public TCR beta signatures pointed to carriage of CMV infection together with the matching HLA type, the HLA type of each donor mattered for the analysis.

General study outcomes and caveats: The ex vivo response was dominated by HLA-C-restricted CMV-specific TCR beta clonotypes, which also provided the single most frequent clonotype in two of eight donors. Carriers of CMV infection plus the relevant HLA type were discriminated by the cumulative frequency of public TCR beta family members in the study cohort and in an independent roughly 320-donor cohort.

The sequence came from a human donor in good health (CMV status not recorded). Some clones in this sample may be carry-over from other donors' samples. Recombination linked TRBV12-3 or TRBV12-4 to TRBJ2-1; 7 central nucleotides agree with TRBD2. The sequenced sample was PBMCs. At the DNA level, the sequence is TGTGCCAGCAGTTTAGCGCCCCTGGGGGGGGGGATCAATGAGCAGTTCTTC. This is translated as CASSLAPLGGGINEQFF.